This paragraph covers one TCR beta chain sequence. What it binds is unknown. This entry is derived from a study of persistence of HIV-infected CD4 T cells. The overall study: CD4+ T cells responding to CMV or HIV-1 Gag were isolated.

Germline-derived CDR1 and CDR2 are SQVTM and ANQGSEA. CDR3 size: 14 residues. V was cut by 6 bases and J by 7 bases, with 19 bases left in between. Sequencing used immunoSEQ version 4 in survey mode. Clones were read by immunoSEQ multiplex PCR, and TCRdb kept only the in-frame ones, dropping some. The sample holds about 40,000 clones, around 78% seen once. Cells were stimulated with overlapping HIV-1 Gag 15-mer peptides. CD40L/CD69 double-negative CD45RO-high memory CD4+ T cells were collected. Anti-CD28/CD49d costimulation, CD40-blocking antibody and enfuvirtide were given to CD8-depleted PBMCs for 15 to 20 hours.

This chain uses TRBV29-1 with TRBJ2-1; D possibly matches TRBD1 or TRBD2 (6 bases each). This TCR was sampled from an adult man with HIV who was CMV-seropositive. Specimen: CD4+ T cells sorted from PBMCs after 18-hour stimulation, collected from a patient who received antiretroviral therapy. The CDR3 sequence is CSVRSGQGRNEQFF. The CDR3 DNA follows: TGCAGCGTCCGTTCTGGGCAGGGGAGGAATGAGCAGTTCTTC.